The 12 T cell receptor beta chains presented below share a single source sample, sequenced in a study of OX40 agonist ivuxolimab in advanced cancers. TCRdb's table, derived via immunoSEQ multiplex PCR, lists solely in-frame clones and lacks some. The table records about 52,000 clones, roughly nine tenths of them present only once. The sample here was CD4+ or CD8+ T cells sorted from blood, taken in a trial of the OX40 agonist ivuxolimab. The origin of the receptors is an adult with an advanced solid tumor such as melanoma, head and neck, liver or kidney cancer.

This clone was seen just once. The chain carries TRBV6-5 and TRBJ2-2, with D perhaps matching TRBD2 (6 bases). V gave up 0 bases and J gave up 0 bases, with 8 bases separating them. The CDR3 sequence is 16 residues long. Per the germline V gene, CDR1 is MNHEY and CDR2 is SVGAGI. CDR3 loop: CASSYSPGANTGELFF. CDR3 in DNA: TGTGCCAGCAGTTACTCCCCGGGGGCGAACACCGGGGAGCTGTTTTTT.

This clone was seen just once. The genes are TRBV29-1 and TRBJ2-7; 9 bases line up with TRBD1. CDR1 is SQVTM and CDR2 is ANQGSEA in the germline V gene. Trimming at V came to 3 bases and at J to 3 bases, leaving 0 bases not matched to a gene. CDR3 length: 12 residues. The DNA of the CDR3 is TGCAGCGTTGAGGGACAGGGCTACGAGCAGTACTTC. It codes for CSVEGQGYEQYF.

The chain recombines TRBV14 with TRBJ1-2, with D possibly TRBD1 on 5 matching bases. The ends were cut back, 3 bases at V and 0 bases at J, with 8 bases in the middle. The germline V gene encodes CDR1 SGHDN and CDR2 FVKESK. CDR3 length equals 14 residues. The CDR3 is CASSHQGANYGYTF. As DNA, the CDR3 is TGTGCCAGCAGCCATCAGGGAGCTAACTATGGCTACACCTTC.

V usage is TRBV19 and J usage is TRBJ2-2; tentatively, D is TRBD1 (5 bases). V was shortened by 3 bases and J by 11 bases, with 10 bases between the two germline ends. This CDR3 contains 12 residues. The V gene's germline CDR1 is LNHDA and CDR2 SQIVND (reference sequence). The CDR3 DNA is TGTGCCAGTAGTATCGACAGATCTGAGCTGTTTTTT. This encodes CASSIDRSELFF. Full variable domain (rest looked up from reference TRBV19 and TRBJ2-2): DGGITQSPKYLFRKEGQNVTLSCEQNLNHDAMYWYRQDPGQGLRLIYYSQIVNDFQKGDIAEGYSVSREKKESFPLTVTSAQKNPTAFYLCASSIDRSELFFGEGSRLTVL.

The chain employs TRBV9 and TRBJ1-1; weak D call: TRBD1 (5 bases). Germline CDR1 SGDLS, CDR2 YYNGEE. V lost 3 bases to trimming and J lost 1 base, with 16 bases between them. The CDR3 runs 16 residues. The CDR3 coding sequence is TGTGCCAGCAGCGCGCCCCCAGGGTACTCGAACACTGAAGCTTTCTTT. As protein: CASSAPPGYSNTEAFF.

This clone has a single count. CDR3 region: CASSRGDTSYEQYF. CDR3 DNA sequence: TGTGCCAGCAGCCGAGGGGACACCTCCTACGAGCAGTACTTC. The chain carries TRBV5-4 and TRBJ2-7, with D perhaps matching TRBD1 (6 bases). The CDR3 covers 14 residues. The V end lost 4 bases, the J end lost 0 bases, and 11 bases lay between the germline ends. The germline gives CDR1 SGHNT, CDR2 YYREEE (reference sequence).

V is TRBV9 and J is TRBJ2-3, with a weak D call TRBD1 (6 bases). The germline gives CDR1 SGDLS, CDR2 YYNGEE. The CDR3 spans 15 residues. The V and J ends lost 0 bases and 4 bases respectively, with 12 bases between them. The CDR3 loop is CASSVDRARADTQYF. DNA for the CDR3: TGTGCCAGCAGCGTAGACAGGGCCAGGGCAGATACGCAGTATTTT.

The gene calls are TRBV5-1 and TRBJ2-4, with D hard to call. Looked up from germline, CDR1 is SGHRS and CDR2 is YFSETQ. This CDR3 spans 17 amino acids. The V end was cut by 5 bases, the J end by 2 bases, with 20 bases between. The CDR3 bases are TGCGCCAGCAGTCTAACCTACGCCTTTGGATCCAAAAACATTCAGTACTTC. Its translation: CASSLTYAFGSKNIQYF.

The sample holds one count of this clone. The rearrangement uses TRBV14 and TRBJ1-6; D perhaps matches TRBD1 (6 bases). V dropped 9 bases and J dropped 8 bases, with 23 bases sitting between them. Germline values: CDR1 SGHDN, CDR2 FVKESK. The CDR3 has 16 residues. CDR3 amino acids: CASSLQGRGIYSPLHF. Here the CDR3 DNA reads TGTGCCAGTTCGCTACAGGGTCGGGGCATTTATTCACCCCTCCACTTT.

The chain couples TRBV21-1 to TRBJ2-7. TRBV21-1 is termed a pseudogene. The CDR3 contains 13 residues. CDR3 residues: CARTPGMIYEQYF. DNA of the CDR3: TGTGCCAGGACACCTGGGATGATCTACGAGCAGTACTTC.

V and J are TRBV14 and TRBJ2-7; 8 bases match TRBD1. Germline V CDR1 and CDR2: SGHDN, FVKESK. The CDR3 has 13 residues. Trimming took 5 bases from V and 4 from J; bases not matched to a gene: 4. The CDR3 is CASSDRGAYEQYF. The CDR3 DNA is TGTGCCAGCAGCGACAGGGGCGCGTACGAGCAGTACTTC.

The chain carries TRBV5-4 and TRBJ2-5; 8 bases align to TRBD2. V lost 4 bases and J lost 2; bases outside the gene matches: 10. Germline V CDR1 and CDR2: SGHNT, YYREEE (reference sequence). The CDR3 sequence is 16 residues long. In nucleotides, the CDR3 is TGTGCCAGCAGCGGAGATGGAGCGGGGGTACAAGAGACCCAGTACTTC. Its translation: CASSGDGAGVQETQYF.